Below, 10 T cell receptor beta chains from the same sample are listed, as sequenced in a study of Ad26.COV2.S vaccination and SARS-CoV-2 variants. Documented treatment: roughly 18 received Ad26.COV2.S at low or high dose, single or two shots; five or six received placebo; per-sample allocation not given. Samples were taken on day 63 after the first vaccine or placebo injection. Assay: immunoSEQ multiplex PCR; the TCRdb copy retains only in-frame clones and omits some. Of approximately 250,000 clones in the sample, around nine tenths were seen once. The material was peripheral blood, obtained in a trial of Ad26.COV2.S vaccine versus placebo. The receptors originated from a person between 18 and 60 years old who received the Ad26.COV2.S COVID-19 vaccine or a placebo.

The chain carries TRBV24-1 and TRBJ2-1; D is possibly TRBD2 (6 bases). V was shortened by 3 bases and J by 5 bases, with 13 bases between the two germline ends. The CDR3 loop spans 15 amino acids. CDR1 is KGHDR, CDR2 SFDVKD, per germline. In nucleotides, the CDR3 is TGTGCCACCAGTGATGCGCGGGAAGGAAACAATGAGCAGTTCTTC. It is translated as CATSDAREGNNEQFF.

The V and J genes are TRBV5-6 and TRBJ2-7; D uncertain. There are 13 residues in the CDR3. Germline V gene lookup returns CDR1 SGHDT and CDR2 YYEEEE. CDR3 nucleotides: TGTGCCGGCAGCGCCGGGCCCTCCTACGAGCAGTACGTC. Residues: CAGSAGPSYEQYV.

In this sample, this clone turned up once. V is TRBV3-1 (or the pseudogene TRBV3-2) and J is TRBJ2-1; 7 nucleotides match TRBD1. The germline V gene encodes CDR1 LGHDT and CDR2 YNNKEL (reference sequence). With 2 bases clipped from V and 6 bases from J, the junction kept 4 bases outside the gene matches. The CDR3 contains 14 residues. The CDR3 bases are TGTGCCAGCAGCCAACGTACAGGGGTCAATGAGCAGTTCTTC. Encoded protein: CASSQRTGVNEQFF.

The chain has TRBV6-2 or TRBV6-3 and TRBJ2-2, with D perhaps matching TRBD1 (5 bases). This CDR3 is 18 amino acids long. The V and J ends lost 1 base and 4 bases respectively, with 19 bases between them. Germline assignment: CDR1 MNHEY and CDR2 SVGEGT. CDR3 in DNA: TGTGCCAGCAGTTACTATATGGGGCCAGGTCGGGCCACCGGGGAGCTGTTTTTT. This encodes CASSYYMGPGRATGELFF.

The chain recombines TRBV2 with TRBJ1-5; perhaps TRBD1 as D (5 bases). CDR1 is SNHLY and CDR2 is FYNNEI in the germline V gene. This CDR3 comprises 15 residues. The V end was cut by 3 bases, the J end by 0 bases, with 9 bases between. The CDR3 spells CASSEGGTSNQPQHF. DNA for the CDR3: TGTGCCAGCAGTGAGGGGGGAACTAGCAATCAGCCCCAGCATTTT.

The chain employs TRBV11-2 and TRBJ1-3; no firm D call. The CDR3 spans 12 residues. The V end was cut by 3 bases, the J end by 4 bases, with 4 bases between. In germline, CDR1 is SGHAT, CDR2 FQNNGV. The CDR3 region has the DNA TGTGCCAGCAGCTTTACAGGAAACACCATATATTTT. Translation: CASSFTGNTIYF. The full variable domain, rest sourced from reference TRBV11-2 and TRBJ1-3, is EAGVAQSPRYKIIEKRQSVAFWCNPISGHATLYWYQQILGQGPKLLIQFQNNGVVDDSQLPKDRFSAERLKGVDSTLKIQPAKLEDSAVYLCASSFTGNTIYFGEGSWLTVV.

Comment on this clone: Other DNA sequences from this sample encode an identical CDR3 as well. The gene calls are TRBV19 and TRBJ2-5, with D perhaps given as TRBD1 or TRBD2 (5 bases each). Germline V gene lookup returns CDR1 LNHDA and CDR2 SQIVND (reference sequence). The CDR3 has 15 amino acids. Trimming left V 3 bases short and J 2 bases short, with 13 bases between. The CDR3 sequence: CASSIEGRLQETQYF. The CDR3 DNA is TGTGCCAGTAGTATTGAGGGACGCTTACAAGAGACCCAGTACTTC.

V usage is TRBV5-4 and J usage is TRBJ1-4; 7 bases are shared with TRBD1. The junction had 3 bases not matched to a gene; V was cut back by 4 bases and J by 3 bases. Germline values: CDR1 SGHNT, CDR2 YYREEE (reference sequence). The CDR3 loop spans 14 amino acids. CDR3: CASSPTGPNEKLFF. The CDR3 region has the DNA TGTGCCAGCAGCCCGACAGGGCCTAATGAAAAACTGTTTTTT.

V and J are TRBV27 and TRBJ1-3, with a weak D call TRBD1 (5 bases). Germline V gene lookup returns CDR1 MNHEY and CDR2 SMNVEV (reference sequence). V gave up 5 bases and J gave up 10 bases, with 18 bases separating them. The CDR3 sequence is 14 residues long. Here the CDR3 reads CASSPGGGRRTIYF. Written as DNA, the CDR3 is TGTGCCAGCAGTCCCGGGGGGGGTCGTCGGACCATATATTTT.

CDR3 nucleotides: TGTGCCAGCAGCCCTGGGACTAGCCCCCTTTATGAGCAGTACTTC. This sequence encodes CASSPGTSPLYEQYF. The chain has TRBV9 and TRBJ2-7; TRBD2 aligns across 9 bases. The CDR3 sequence is 15 residues long. Trimming took 4 bases from V and 7 from J; bases not matched to a gene: 12. Germline CDR1 SGDLS, CDR2 YYNGEE.